These T cell receptor beta chains were read from a single sample in a study of shared clonotypes between healthy human individuals. Measured with immunoSEQ multiplex PCR; TCRdb has only the in-frame clones, and not every one. Found here are 1.6 million or so clones, about 96% of them singletons; the top ten hold about 1%. Sequencing was carried out using naive CD4+ T cells sorted from blood. The receptors stem from a man younger than 40 in good health. CDR3s include the opening cysteine and the closing phenylalanine or tryptophan. Each record gives: J gene, clone size, V gene, D gene, CDR3 DNA, CDR3 protein. A D gene is named only where the DNA matches it firmly. Clone size is shown for a subset of rows, as once, few, many or a class of expanded clone.

>TRBJ2-7|.|TRBV27|TRBD1
TGTGCCAGCAGTTCACAGGGGTTTGGTAAAAGAGGCTACGAGCAGTACTTC
CASSSQGFGKRGYEQYF
>TRBJ1-1|.|TRBV7-9|.
TGTGCCAGCAGCTTAGAGAGACATACCAAGAACACTGAAGCTTTCTTT
CASSLERHTKNTEAFF
>TRBJ2-1|.|TRBV6-5|TRBD1
TGTGCCAGCAGTTACTCCGGGACAGGGTACAATGAGCAGTTCTTC
CASSYSGTGYNEQFF
>TRBJ2-5|.|TRBV6-6|.
TGTGCCAGCAGTTACTTTCCGGGCCAAGAGACCCAGTACTTC
CASSYFPGQETQYF
>TRBJ2-1|.|TRBV30|.
TGTGCCTGGATCCCCAAGGGGGAGGCGGTCTACAATGAGCAGTTCTTC
CAWIPKGEAVYNEQFF
>TRBJ1-1|.|TRBV27|TRBD1
TGTGCCAGCAGTTCCGGGGACAGGGCCACCACTGAAGCTTTCTTT
CASSSGDRATTEAFF
>TRBJ1-5|.|TRBV6-1|.
TGTGCCAGCAGCCAATCGCTTGGAGGCAATCAGCCCCAGCATTTT
CASSQSLGGNQPQHF
>TRBJ2-3|.|TRBV27|TRBD2
TGTGCCAGCAGGAGGTTCGCAGCGGGAGGGCAGCTAGATACGCAGTATTTT
CASRRFAAGGQLDTQYF
>TRBJ2-1|.|TRBV2|.
TGTGCCAGCAGTCAGGGCCCAGACAATGAGCAGTTCTTC
CASSQGPDNEQFF
>TRBJ2-1|.|TRBV5-8|TRBD2
TGTGCCAGCAGCCAATATGAGGGACTAGTCATCTACAATGAGCAGTTCTTC
CASSQYEGLVIYNEQFF
>TRBJ2-1|.|TRBV25-1|TRBD2
TGTGCCAGCACCTCGGGGGGACTAGCGAGTAATGAGCAGTTCTTC
CASTSGGLASNEQFF
>TRBJ2-7|.|TRBV2|.
TGTGCCAGCATGAAGGACGGGTTTGGGGAGCAGTACTTC
CASMKDGFGEQYF
>TRBJ2-1|.|TRBV5-1|.
TGCGCCAGCAGCCGCCTCTCCGTGGGGACCTCCTACAATGAGCAGTTCTTC
CASSRLSVGTSYNEQFF
>TRBJ1-5|.|TRBV6-5|TRBD1
TGTGCCAGCAGTCGAGACAGGGATCAGCCCCAGCATTTT
CASSRDRDQPQHF
>TRBJ1-5|.|TRBV11-2|.
TGTGCCAGCAGCCTCCTCGACAGTGGGGGCAATCAGCCCCAGCATTTT
CASSLLDSGGNQPQHF
>TRBJ2-1|.|TRBV4-1|TRBD2
TGCGCCAGCAGCCAAGTTAGGGTTGGACTAGCGGGAGGGCCTTTTAGGGGTGAGCAGTTCTTC
CASSQVRVGLAGGPFRGEQFF
>TRBJ2-7|.|TRBV7-6|.
TGTGCCAGCAGCCCCCGGGACTCCCCCCAAGAACAGTACTTC
CASSPRDSPQEQYF
>TRBJ2-1|.|TRBV10-3|TRBD2
TGTGCCATCGGGAGGGAGCGGGATAGAAATGAGCAGTTCTTC
CAIGRERDRNEQFF
>TRBJ2-1|.|TRBV11-2|.
TGTGCCAGCAGCTTAGATCTAAGGCTGTACAATGAGCAGTTCTTC
CASSLDLRLYNEQFF
>TRBJ1-1|.|TRBV5-1|TRBD1
TGCGCCAGCAGCCCGGGGACAGGGACTGAAGCTTTCTTT
CASSPGTGTEAFF
>TRBJ1-2|.|TRBV5-1|.
TGCGCCAGCAGCTTGGTTGGGGTAGCGGGCTATGGCTACACCTTC
CASSLVGVAGYGYTF
>TRBJ2-3|.|TRBV2|.
TGTGCCAGCAGTGTTGGGCTAACAGATACGCAGTATTTT
CASSVGLTDTQYF
>TRBJ2-4|.|TRBV7-9|.
TGTGCCAGCAGCCCGATGGCGTCCCCCTCGAACATTCAGTACTTC
CASSPMASPSNIQYF
>TRBJ2-7|.|TRBV7-5|.
TGTGTCAGAAGCTCGTGGGGCAGACTCTCCTACGAGCAGTACTTC
CVRSSWGRLSYEQYF
>TRBJ2-7|.|TRBV5-5|TRBD1
TGTGCCAGCAGCTTGGTTTTACAGGGGGCAGGTTCCTACGAGCAGTACTTC
CASSLVLQGAGSYEQYF
>TRBJ2-3|.|TRBV5-6|.
TGTGCCAGCAGCTTGGTTTTTAGCGGAAACACAGATACGCAGTATTTT
CASSLVFSGNTDTQYF
>TRBJ2-2|.|TRBV7-3|.
TGTGCCAGCAGCTTAGGCGCCTCCCCCGGGGAGCTGTTTTTT
CASSLGASPGELFF
>TRBJ2-5|once|TRBV19|.
TGTGCCAGTAGTATTGTAGGGACTTCCCAAGAGACCCAGTACTTC
CASSIVGTSQETQYF